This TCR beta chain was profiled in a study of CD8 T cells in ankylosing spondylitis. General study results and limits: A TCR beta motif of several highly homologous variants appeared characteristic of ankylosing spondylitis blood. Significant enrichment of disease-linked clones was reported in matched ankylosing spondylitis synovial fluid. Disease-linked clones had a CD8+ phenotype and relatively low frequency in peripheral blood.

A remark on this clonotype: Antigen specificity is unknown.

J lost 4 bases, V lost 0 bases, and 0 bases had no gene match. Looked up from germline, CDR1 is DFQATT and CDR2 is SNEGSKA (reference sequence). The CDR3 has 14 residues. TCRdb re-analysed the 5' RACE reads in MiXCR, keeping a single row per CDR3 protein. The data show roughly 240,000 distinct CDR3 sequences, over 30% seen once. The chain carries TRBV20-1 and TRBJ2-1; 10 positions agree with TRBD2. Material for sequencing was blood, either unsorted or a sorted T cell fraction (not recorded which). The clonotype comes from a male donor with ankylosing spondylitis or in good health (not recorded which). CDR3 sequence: CSAREAGGYNEQFF. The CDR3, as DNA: TGCAGTGCTAGAGAAGCGGGGGGGTACAATGAGCAGTTCTTC.